These 30 T cell receptor beta chains were sequenced from one sample in a study of T-cell reconstitution after alpha-beta-depleted transplantation in children. The library targeted TCRbeta and was prepared with unique molecular identifiers. Via MiXCR, TCRdb re-called the PCR reads, giving one row per CDR3 protein. The data hold around 450,000 distinct CDR3 sequences, with over 40% observed a single time. The specimen comprised PBMCs, sampled before TCRalphabeta/CD19-depleted stem cell transplant. The receptor set was obtained from a girl between 2 and 10 years old with aplastic anemia, due to receive a stem cell transplant.

This clonotype was recorded at least ten times. The gene calls are TRBV5-1 and TRBJ2-3, with D tentatively TRBD2 (6 bases). Trimming left V 4 bases short and J 11 bases short, with 14 bases between. The CDR3 totals 12 residues. Germline-derived CDR1 and CDR2 are SGHRS and YFSETQ. The CDR3 DNA sequence: TGCGCCAGCAGCGGGGGGAAGATGGTGCAGTATTTT. Amino acid sequence: CASSGGKMVQYF.

This clonotype was seen only a few times. The chain combines TRBV4-1 with TRBJ2-3; 7 bases agree with TRBD2. The CDR3 totals 13 residues. Germline V gene sequence: CDR1 MGHRA, CDR2 YSYEKL. J was trimmed by 4 bases and V by 7 bases; bases with no gene match: 5. CDR3 in amino acids: CASNLGGADTQYF. In nucleotides, the CDR3 is TGCGCCAGCAACCTGGGAGGGGCAGATACGCAGTATTTT.

This sequence joins TRBV20-1 and TRBJ2-3; D may be TRBD2 (6 bases). The germline V gene has CDR1 DFQATT and CDR2 SNEGSKA (reference sequence). The CDR3 runs to 14 residues. V lost 3 bases to trimming and J lost 2 bases, with 12 bases between them. The CDR3 is CSARTPGLTDTQYF. The CDR3 nucleotides read TGCAGTGCTAGGACCCCGGGACTCACAGATACGCAGTATTTT.

This clonotype has just a few counts. The rearrangement joins TRBV12-3 or TRBV12-4 to TRBJ1-1, with D perhaps matching TRBD1 (6 bases). Trimming cost V 8 bases and J 7 bases, with 20 bases left between them. The CDR3 sequence is 14 residues long. The CDR3 reads CASLRRGVIGEAFF. CDR3 DNA sequence: TGTGCCAGCCTCCGCAGGGGAGTAATAGGTGAAGCTTTCTTT.

This chain connects TRBV27 to TRBJ2-1; 10 bases fit TRBD2. CDR3 length equals 15 residues. Trimming removed 7 bases from V and 8 bases from J; junction bases left unmatched: 11. CDR1 is MNHEY, CDR2 SMNVEV, per germline (reference sequence). CDR3 region: CASIGAGGPGHEQFF. The CDR3 region has the DNA TGTGCCAGCATAGGAGCGGGAGGGCCAGGTCATGAGCAGTTCTTC.

V usage is TRBV10-3 and J usage is TRBJ1-1, with 7 bases aligning to TRBD1. Losses at the gene ends were 7 bases for V and 1 base for J; bases not matched to a gene: 9. The CDR3 is 15 amino acids. CDR1 is ENHRY and CDR2 is SYGVKD in the germline V gene. As DNA, the CDR3 is TGTGCCATCACAGCCAGACAGGGCCGGAACACTGAAGCTTTCTTT. Protein: CAITARQGRNTEAFF.

This sequence joins TRBV3-1 and TRBJ1-4; TRBD1 is a possible D gene (5 bases). Germline V gives CDR1 LGHDT, CDR2 YNNKEL (reference sequence). V shed 1 base and J shed 4 bases, with 10 bases lying between them. There are 15 residues in the CDR3. Here the CDR3 reads CASSQVKGINEKLFF. The CDR3 region has the DNA TGTGCCAGCAGCCAAGTAAAGGGGATTAATGAAAAACTGTTTTTT.

In this sample, this clonotype turned up a few times. This sequence joins TRBV6-5 and TRBJ1-4, with 8 bases identical to TRBD1. This CDR3 is 15 amino acids long. From germline, CDR1 is MNHEY and CDR2 SVGAGI. The J segment lost 7 bases and the V segment lost 4 bases, leaving 8 bases of the junction unmatched. In nucleotides, the CDR3 is TGTGCCAGCAGTTCTCAGGGGGCCGGTAGTGAAAAACTGTTTTTT. The encoded protein is CASSSQGAGSEKLFF.

The chain couples TRBV7-8 to TRBJ2-7, with TRBD2 matching over 9 bases. Looked up from germline, CDR1 is SGHVS and CDR2 is FQNEAQ. After removal of 0 bases from V and 5 bases from J, the junction contained 20 bases not matched to a gene. This CDR3 comprises 20 residues. This CDR3 reads CASSLAITTDRGLAYDEQYF. The CDR3 coding sequence is TGTGCCAGCAGCTTAGCAATTACGACAGACCGGGGACTAGCTTATGACGAGCAGTACTTC. Complete variable domain (other parts from reference TRBV7-8 and TRBJ2-7): GAGVSQSPRYKVAKRGQDVALRCDPISGHVSLFWYQQALGQGPEFLTYFQNEAQLDKSGLPSDRFFAERPEGSVSTLKIQRTQQEDSAVYLCASSLAITTDRGLAYDEQYFGPGTRLTVT.

At least ten counts were recorded for this clonotype. The CDR3 DNA reads as TGTGCCAGCAGCCGTGGTAGCGGCACAGATACGCAGTATTTT. Protein product: CASSRGSGTDTQYF. The V call is TRBV4-2, the J call TRBJ2-3, with TRBD2 as a possible D gene (5 bases). The ends were cut back, 4 bases at V and 1 base at J, with 9 bases in the middle. The germline gives CDR1 LGHNA, CDR2 YNFKEQ. This CDR3 is built from 14 residues.

The chain recombines TRBV6-1 with TRBJ1-5, with D possibly matching TRBD1 (6 bases). Trimming shortened V by 5 bases and J by 3 bases, and 14 bases separated the two germline ends. Germline values: CDR1 MNHNS, CDR2 SASEGT. The CDR3 is made up of 15 amino acids. The CDR3: CASSPQGRDNQPQHF. The CDR3, as DNA: TGTGCCAGCAGTCCTCAGGGGAGGGACAATCAGCCCCAGCATTTT.

This clonotype was recorded a few times. This sequence joins TRBV5-5 and TRBJ2-5; no reliable D call. There are 14 residues in the CDR3. V was pared by 2 bases and J by 3 bases, with 11 bases between. Germline assignment: CDR1 SGHKS and CDR2 YYEKEE (reference sequence). CDR3 in DNA: TGTGCCAGCAGCTTCCCCGGAAGCAAAGAGACCCAGTACTTC. Translation: CASSFPGSKETQYF.

This clonotype was counted a few times. CDR3 loop: CASSPSPPGGEDYGYTF. CDR3 bases: TGTGCCAGCTCACCATCGCCACCAGGGGGAGAGGACTATGGCTACACCTTC. The chain joins TRBV18 to TRBJ1-2; 7 bases fit TRBD1. V was clipped by 2 bases and J by 3 bases; unmatched bases: 12. Germline-derived CDR1 and CDR2 are KGHSH and LQKENI. The CDR3 is made up of 17 amino acids.

This clonotype was found many times. V usage is TRBV20-1 and J usage is TRBJ2-1; 7 positions agree with TRBD2. This CDR3 comprises 11 residues. The germline gives CDR1 DFQATT, CDR2 SNEGSKA (reference sequence). DNA for the CDR3: TGCAGCGGGAGGCTGGACAATGAGCAGTTCTTC. Translation gives CSGRLDNEQFF.

This sequence joins TRBV12-3 or TRBV12-4 and TRBJ2-3, with 9 bases lining up with TRBD2. Unmatched junction bases numbered 10, after V lost 6 bases and J lost 0 bases. This CDR3 is built from 17 residues. DNA of the CDR3: TGTGCCAGCAGCACTGGTAATAGCGGGAGTAGCACAGATACGCAGTATTTT. Protein product: CASSTGNSGSSTDTQYF.

This clonotype was detected only a few times. The chain is built from TRBV6-5 and TRBJ1-1; D is ambiguous. The V end was cut by 3 bases, the J end by 4 bases, with 9 bases between. Germline CDR1 MNHEY, CDR2 SVGAGI. This CDR3 has 13 amino acids. CDR3 DNA sequence: TGTGCCAGCAGTTATGAAGGGCCCACTGAAGCTTTCTTT. As protein: CASSYEGPTEAFF.

This clonotype was recorded a few times. The rearrangement links TRBV7-2 to TRBJ2-3; 8 bases align to TRBD2. Germline-derived CDR1 and CDR2 are SGHTA and FQGNSA. V shed 5 bases, J shed 4 bases, and the junction held 5 bases outside the gene matches. The CDR3 totals 14 residues. The CDR3 region is CASSLVAGSDTQYF. The CDR3, as DNA: TGTGCCAGCAGCCTGGTAGCGGGGTCAGATACGCAGTATTTT.

This clonotype was seen many times. This chain links TRBV6-5 with TRBJ2-5; TRBD2 matches 7 bases. CDR3 length: 16 residues. The germline V gene encodes CDR1 MNHEY and CDR2 SVGAGI. The J segment lost 5 bases and the V segment lost 0 bases, leaving 9 bases of the junction unmatched. CDR3 region: CASSYSGRESGETQYF. The CDR3 DNA follows: TGTGCCAGCAGTTACTCCGGGCGGGAGAGCGGGGAGACCCAGTACTTC.

This chain joins TRBV12-3 or TRBV12-4 and TRBJ1-1; no definite D call. This CDR3 is built from 13 residues. Trimming shortened V by 3 bases and J by 6 bases, and 11 bases separated the two germline ends. The CDR3 region has the DNA TGTGCCAGCAGTTTCAGGTCCGCATCTGAAGCTTTCTTT. Its protein product is CASSFRSASEAFF.

J is TRBJ1-5 and V is TRBV7-2; D is unresolved. The CDR3 spans 13 residues. V was pared by 5 bases and J by 4 bases, with 9 bases between. Germline V gives CDR1 SGHTA, CDR2 FQGNSA. CDR3 coding DNA: TGTGCCAGCAGCGGAGGCCGGAATCAGCCCCAGCATTTT. Translated, it gives CASSGGRNQPQHF.

This clonotype turned up a few times. V gene TRBV6-1 combines with J gene TRBJ1-1; D possibly corresponds to TRBD1 (5 bases). CDR3 size: 14 residues. Trimming removed 5 bases at V and 0 bases at J, with 10 bases between. CDR1 and CDR2 (germline): MNHNS, SASEGT. The CDR3 here is CASSMGPLNTEAFF. The CDR3 DNA sequence: TGTGCCAGCAGTATGGGACCTCTGAACACTGAAGCTTTCTTT.

This rearrangement joins TRBV7-2 to TRBJ2-2; D not certain. With 5 bases removed from V and 3 bases from J, the gap between germline ends came to 16 bases. CDR3 length equals 16 residues. CDR1 and CDR2 from the germline V gene are SGHTA and FQGNSA. DNA of the CDR3: TGTGCCAGCAGCCCGCTTGAAGAGCCGTACACCGGGGAGCTGTTTTTT. Its translation: CASSPLEEPYTGELFF.

This clonotype was found a few times. The CDR3 DNA reads as TGTGCCAGCAGCCCCACCGGGACCTTCACAGATACGCAGTATTTT. Amino acids: CASSPTGTFTDTQYF. The chain uses TRBV7-3 and TRBJ2-3; either TRBD1 or TRBD2 may supply D (5 bases each). The V end was cut by 5 bases, the J end by 2 bases, with 14 bases between. This CDR3 spans 15 amino acids. In germline, CDR1 is SGHTA, CDR2 FQGTGA.

The chain links TRBV20-1 to TRBJ2-1, with 12 bases fitting TRBD2. This CDR3 spans 14 amino acids. CDR1 is DFQATT and CDR2 is SNEGSKA in the germline V gene (reference sequence). J gave up 8 bases and V 3 bases, and 5 bases lay outside the gene matches. The CDR3 DNA follows: TGCAGTGCTAGGACTAGCGGGAGCCGGGATGAGCAGTTCTTC. Residues: CSARTSGSRDEQFF.

This clonotype appeared many times. The J gene is TRBJ2-7, the V gene TRBV29-1; 12 bases line up with TRBD2. Trimming cost V 7 bases and J 6 bases; bases outside gene matches: 7. The CDR3 extends over 13 amino acids. CDR1 is SQVTM and CDR2 is ANQGSEA in the germline V gene. As DNA, the CDR3 is TGCAGCGCTCGGACTAGCGGGAATCTCGAGCAGTACTTC. Its protein product is CSARTSGNLEQYF.

This clonotype has only a few counts. The V call is TRBV20-1, the J call TRBJ2-1; D is perhaps TRBD1 (6 bases). The ends were cut back, 3 bases at V and 5 bases at J, with 11 bases in the middle. CDR1 and CDR2 from the germline V gene are DFQATT and SNEGSKA (reference sequence). This CDR3 spans 13 amino acids. The CDR3 protein is CSASASGDNEQFF. In DNA form, the CDR3 reads TGCAGTGCTAGTGCGTCAGGGGACAATGAGCAGTTCTTC.

The V and J genes are TRBV7-2 and TRBJ1-4, with D maybe TRBD1 (5 bases). Germline V gene sequence: CDR1 SGHTA, CDR2 FQGNSA. V lost 5 bases to trimming and J lost 0 bases, with 10 bases between them. This CDR3 region has 15 residues. Written as DNA, the CDR3 is TGTGCCAGCAGCCGACAGTACGCAACTAATGAAAAACTGTTTTTT. Translated: CASSRQYATNEKLFF.

The chain carries TRBV20-1 and TRBJ2-1; a weak D match, TRBD2 (6 bases). CDR1 is DFQATT and CDR2 is SNEGSKA in the germline V gene (reference sequence). The CDR3 covers 16 residues. V lost 0 bases and J lost 7, with 19 bases in between. Here the CDR3 DNA reads TGCAGTGCTAGAGACCGGCCGGGGACTCTGGGGAATGAGCAGTTCTTC. It translates to CSARDRPGTLGNEQFF.

The V call is TRBV4-1, the J call TRBJ2-1, with TRBD2 matching over 7 bases. The CDR3 covers 16 residues. Germline V gene sequence: CDR1 MGHRA, CDR2 YSYEKL. The J segment lost 4 bases and the V segment lost 4 bases, leaving 10 bases of the junction unmatched. The CDR3 DNA sequence: TGCGCCAGCAGCCTCGGTGCGGCGGGAGCTTACAATGAGCAGTTCTTC. Amino acid sequence: CASSLGAAGAYNEQFF.

Note on this clonotype: With a much larger clone just one base away, this may be a read error. This sequence joins TRBV5-1 and TRBJ1-4, with TRBD1 matching over 7 bases. This CDR3 region has 16 residues. After removal of 1 base from V and 4 bases from J, the junction contained 7 bases not matched to a gene. The germline CDR1 and CDR2 sequences are SGHRS and YFSETQ. CDR3 DNA: TGCGCCAGCAGCTTGACCCCGGGACAGAGTAATGAAAAACTGTTTTTT. Translation: CASSLTPGQSNEKLFF.